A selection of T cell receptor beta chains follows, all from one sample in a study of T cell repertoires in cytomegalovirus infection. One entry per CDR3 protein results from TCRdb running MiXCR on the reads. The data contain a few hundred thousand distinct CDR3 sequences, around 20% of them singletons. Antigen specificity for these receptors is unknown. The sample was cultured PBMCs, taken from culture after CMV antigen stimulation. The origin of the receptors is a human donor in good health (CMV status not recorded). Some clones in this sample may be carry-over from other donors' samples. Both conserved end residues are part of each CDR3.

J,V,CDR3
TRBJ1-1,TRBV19,CASNTGRSTEAFF
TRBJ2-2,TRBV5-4,CASSPGTSRHTGELFF
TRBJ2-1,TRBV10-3,CAISDDSNEQFF
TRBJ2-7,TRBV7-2,CASSFSGRNAEQYF
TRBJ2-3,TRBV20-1,CSESRVAGPSTDTQYF
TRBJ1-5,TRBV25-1,CASSDRAGGQHF
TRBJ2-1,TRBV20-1,CSARGAISYNEQFF
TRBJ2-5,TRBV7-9,CASSRLAGEGRGQETQYF
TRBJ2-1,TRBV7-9,CASSPGLYGLALYNEQFF
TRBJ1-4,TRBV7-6,CASSYNSNEKLFF
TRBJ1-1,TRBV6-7,CASSPYRDSEAFF
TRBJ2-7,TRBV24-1,CATSDAHSYEQYF
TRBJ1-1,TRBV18,CASSPFASLNTEAFF
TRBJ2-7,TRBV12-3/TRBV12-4,CASSLDTPYEQYF